In its sample, the clone carrying this T cell receptor (beta chain) is medium-sized. The target antigen is unknown. All patients were treatment-naive before thyroid surgery. In the authors' methods: Clinicopathological groups supplied CDR3 differences that were used to build a distant-metastasis classifier for papillary thyroid cancer. MiXCR was used by TCRdb to re-call the PCR reads. These V and J calls derive from TCRdb rather than the authors' analysis. Of about 21,000 clones listed, roughly 18% were seen once; the top ten hold around 21%. The sample is drawn from a study of metastatic and nonmetastatic thyroid tumors. Overall study context: Repertoire comparisons spanned blood and tumor or nodule tissue from malignant and benign thyroid patients.

Study-level points and caveats: Malignant thyroid tumors reportedly had TCR beta diversity that was significantly higher than in benign nodules, in blood and tumor.

This receptor was taken from a male donor with papillary thyroid cancer or a benign thyroid nodule (not recorded which). Some clones in this sample may be carry-over from other donors' samples. Sequenced material: blood.

The CDR3 sequence: CASSPKQAAQYF. CDR3 DNA: TGTGCCAGCAGCCCCAAGCAGGCGGCGCAGTACTTC. The chain combines TRBV28 with TRBJ2-7; D gene ambiguous. CDR1 and CDR2 (germline): MDHEN, SYDVKM. V lost 6 bases to trimming and J lost 9 bases, with 15 bases between them. The length of the CDR3 is 12 residues.